The rows below give T cell receptor beta chains drawn from one sample of a study of spatial heterogeneity in lung cancer. Each CDR3 protein is one row after TCRdb ran MiXCR on the 5' RACE reads. In the table there are under 50,000 distinct CDR3 sequences, roughly 5% of which are singletons. The sequencing used PBMCs, collected at surgery. These receptors were taken from a female donor with early-stage non-small cell lung cancer. Both conserved end residues are part of each CDR3. Each record gives: D gene, CDR3 length, V gene, J gene, clone size, CDR3 protein, CDR3 DNA. D genes are given only for firm matches. Not every row has a clone size; where given, it reads once, few, many or a size class.

D gene: TRBD1
CDR3 length: 13
V gene: TRBV27
J gene: TRBJ1-6
clone size: many
CDR3 protein: CATRDRGLSPLHF
CDR3 DNA: TGTGCCACCCGGGACAGGGGGCTCTCACCCCTCCACTTT

D gene: .
CDR3 length: 14
V gene: TRBV7-3
J gene: TRBJ2-5
clone size: many
CDR3 protein: CASSLSGGHETQYF
CDR3 DNA: TGTGCCAGCAGCTTATCCGGGGGGCACGAGACCCAGTACTTC

D gene: .
CDR3 length: 14
V gene: TRBV5-4
J gene: TRBJ2-7
clone size: .
CDR3 protein: CASSPTVMSYEQYF
CDR3 DNA: TGTGCCAGCAGCCCCACAGTTATGAGCTACGAGCAGTACTTC

D gene: .
CDR3 length: 16
V gene: TRBV24-1
J gene: TRBJ2-1
clone size: few
CDR3 protein: CATSDSGGGTYNEQFF
CDR3 DNA: TGTGCCACCAGTGACTCAGGAGGGGGGACCTACAATGAGCAGTTCTTC

D gene: TRBD2
CDR3 length: 16
V gene: TRBV7-6
J gene: TRBJ2-1
clone size: .
CDR3 protein: CASSGTAGGRYNEQFF
CDR3 DNA: TGTGCCAGCAGCGGAACAGCGGGGGGACGATACAATGAGCAGTTCTTC

D gene: TRBD2
CDR3 length: 18
V gene: TRBV5-1
J gene: TRBJ2-1
clone size: few
CDR3 protein: CASSSPRSGGVYYNEQFF
CDR3 DNA: TGCGCCAGCAGCTCACCCCGAAGCGGGGGGGTATATTACAATGAGCAGTTCTTC

D gene: .
CDR3 length: 14
V gene: TRBV2
J gene: TRBJ2-1
clone size: few
CDR3 protein: CACLGDLNYNEQFF
CDR3 DNA: TGTGCCTGCCTGGGGGACCTGAACTACAATGAGCAGTTCTTC

D gene: .
CDR3 length: 18
V gene: TRBV6-5
J gene: TRBJ2-3
clone size: .
CDR3 protein: CASSYSTRPGAGTDTQYF
CDR3 DNA: TGTGCCAGCAGTTACTCCACCCGGCCGGGGGCCGGCACAGATACGCAGTATTTT

D gene: .
CDR3 length: 13
V gene: TRBV12-3/TRBV12-4
J gene: TRBJ1-2
clone size: large
CDR3 protein: CASSFQGFRGYTF
CDR3 DNA: TGTGCCAGCAGTTTCCAAGGGTTCCGTGGCTACACCTTC

D gene: .
CDR3 length: 16
V gene: TRBV13
J gene: TRBJ2-1
clone size: few
CDR3 protein: CASSLRRQGGWGEQFF
CDR3 DNA: TGTGCCAGCAGCTTAAGGAGACAGGGAGGTTGGGGTGAGCAGTTCTTC